The 3 T cell receptor beta chains presented below share a single source sample, sequenced in a study of blood T cell repertoires in COVID-19. Generated by immunoSEQ multiplex PCR, the TCRdb table keeps only in-frame clones and is missing some. Of some 150,000 clones listed, about 88% are singletons. The material sequenced was peripheral blood. The receptors were sampled from an elderly woman in a cohort sampled during active or convalescent COVID-19.

This sequence joins TRBV5-1 and TRBJ1-2; maybe TRBD1 (5 bases). V was trimmed by 0 bases and J by 3 bases, leaving 9 bases between them. Germline CDR1 reads SGHRS; CDR2 reads YFSETQ. The length of the CDR3 is 14 residues. CDR3 sequence reads: CASSLDTGDYGYTF. The CDR3 DNA follows: TGCGCCAGCAGCTTGGACACGGGGGACTATGGCTACACCTTC.

This chain joins TRBV11-3 and TRBJ2-1, with 7 bases aligning to TRBD1. Germline loops: CDR1 SGHNT, CDR2 YENEEA. J was trimmed by 5 bases and V by 3 bases; bases with no gene match: 4. CDR3 length: 14 amino acids. CDR3 coding DNA: TGTGCCAGCAGCTTTGGGACAGAGGACAATGAGCAGTTCTTC. It yields the protein CASSFGTEDNEQFF.

The chain couples TRBV7-9 to TRBJ1-3; D not certain. The CDR3 covers 15 residues. Germline V gene lookup returns CDR1 SEHNR and CDR2 FQNEAQ (reference sequence). With 5 bases removed from V and 0 bases from J, the gap between germline ends came to 11 bases. The CDR3 protein is CASSRPQNSGNTIYF. DNA for the CDR3: TGTGCCAGCAGCCGCCCACAGAACTCTGGAAACACCATATATTTT. The whole variable domain, remainder taken from reference TRBV7-9 and TRBJ1-3, is DTGVSQNPRHKITKRGQNVTFRCDPISEHNRLYWYRQTLGQGPEFLTYFQNEAQLEKSRLLSDRFSAERPKGSFSTLEIQRTEQGDSAMYLCASSRPQNSGNTIYFGEGSWLTVV.